This TCR beta chain was captured by sequencing in a study of T cell responses to AZD1222 COVID-19 vaccine. General observations from the study: Dominant CD4 TCR responses targeted spike regions 160-218 and 743-854. Only after the peak T cell response were repertoires sampled. When two AZD1222 doses had been given, Spike-specific TCR breadth and depth rose.

Sequencing was performed with immunoSEQ multiplex PCR; in TCRdb, only in-frame clones are kept and a portion is missing. The sample has 160,000 or so clones, roughly 92% seen once. As regards this clone: Its target is unknown.

V was cut by 0 bases and J by 6 bases, with 8 bases left in between. Germline V gives CDR1 LGHNA, CDR2 YNFKEQ. CDR3 size: 14 residues. The source material was peripheral blood, sampled on day 0 of AZD1222 vaccination. This TCR was recovered from an adult in good health. The genes are TRBV4-2 and TRBJ2-2; D gene uncertain. The CDR3 spells CASSQDLVPGELFF. The CDR3 region has the DNA TGTGCCAGCAGCCAAGATCTCGTCCCCGGGGAGCTGTTTTTT.